This is a list of T cell receptor beta chains from one sample in a study of blood T cells in healthy people across ages. TCRdb reprocessed the 5' RACE reads with MiXCR, giving one entry per CDR3 protein. The sample consists of about 1.4 million distinct CDR3 sequences, roughly 64% of them appearing once. Sequenced sample: blood. The receptors stem from a man aged 18 to 29 in good health. Each CDR3 is given with its conserved first and last residue. D genes are given only for firm matches. A clone size is listed for some rows: how often the clone was seen (once, few, many), or a class if it is expanded.

J gene,CDR3 length,D gene,V gene,clone size,CDR3 protein,CDR3 DNA
TRBJ1-1,15,TRBD1,TRBV19,-,CASRLGQGSFGEAFF,TGTGCCAGTAGATTGGGACAGGGAAGTTTTGGGGAAGCTTTCTTT
TRBJ2-7,13,-,TRBV29-1,-,CSVGRHLSYEQYF,TGCAGCGTTGGTAGACACCTGTCCTACGAGCAGTACTTC
TRBJ2-7,14,TRBD2,TRBV4-2,-,CASSQSGGPYEQYF,TGTGCCAGCAGCCAAAGCGGGGGGCCCTACGAGCAGTACTTC
TRBJ1-5,15,-,TRBV6-6,-,CASSLGGEWNQPQHF,TGTGCCAGCTCCCTTGGGGGAGAGTGGAATCAGCCCCAGCATTTT
TRBJ2-1,16,TRBD2,TRBV20-1,-,CSARDFQREVYNEQFF,TGCAGTGCTAGAGATTTTCAGCGGGAGGTCTACAATGAGCAGTTCTTC
TRBJ2-7,14,-,TRBV5-1,many,CASSGQVGGKEQYF,TGCGCCAGCAGCGGCCAAGTTGGGGGTAAAGAGCAGTACTTC
TRBJ1-2,14,TRBD1,TRBV20-1,-,CSARQGVGIYGYTF,TGCAGTGCTAGACAGGGGGTGGGCATCTATGGCTACACCTTC
TRBJ2-1,15,-,TRBV21-1,once,CASSTVGPSYSEQFF,TGTGCCAGCAGCACCGTGGGGCCTTCCTACAGTGAGCAGTTCTTC
TRBJ2-5,14,-,TRBV20-1,-,CSARDLGALETQYF,TGTAGTGCTAGAGATTTAGGAGCTCTTGAGACCCAGTACTTC
TRBJ2-1,15,TRBD2,TRBV6-5,few,CASSYWRGGLDEQFF,TGTGCCAGCAGTTACTGGCGGGGGGGCCTAGATGAGCAGTTCTTC
TRBJ2-5,15,-,TRBV5-6,-,CASSFLADPQETQYF,TGTGCCAGCAGCTTTCTCGCGGACCCACAAGAGACCCAGTACTTC
TRBJ2-7,12,-,TRBV30,-,CAWNVVSYEQYF,TGTGCCTGGAACGTGGTCTCCTACGAGCAGTACTTC
TRBJ2-3,17,TRBD2,TRBV27,few,CASSLYRRLALTDTQYF,TGTGCCAGCAGTTTATATCGCCGACTAGCCCTCACAGATACGCAGTATTTT
TRBJ1-1,14,-,TRBV13,-,CASSFGRGGTEAFF,TGTGCCAGCAGCTTTGGCCGGGGGGGCACTGAAGCTTTCTTT
TRBJ1-1,14,-,TRBV3-1,-,CASSQVMGNTEAFF,TGTGCCAGCAGCCAGGTGATGGGGAACACTGAAGCTTTCTTT
TRBJ2-3,11,-,TRBV11-2,-,CASKWTDTQYF,TGTGCCTCAAAGTGGACAGATACGCAGTATTTT
TRBJ2-5,16,-,TRBV10-1,-,CASSDHTGLGQETQYF,TGCGCCAGCAGTGACCATACCGGATTGGGCCAAGAGACCCAGTACTTC
TRBJ1-1,15,-,TRBV28,-,CASIGLKGGNTEAFF,TGTGCCAGCATTGGACTCAAGGGAGGGAACACTGAAGCTTTCTTT
TRBJ1-5,17,TRBD1,TRBV29-1,-,CSVPTPDRGPLNQPQHF,TGCAGCGTTCCAACCCCCGACAGGGGGCCCCTCAATCAGCCCCAGCATTTT
TRBJ1-5,15,-,TRBV7-2,few,CASSLVAPSNQPQHF,TGTGCCAGTAGCTTAGTGGCCCCTAGCAATCAGCCCCAGCATTTT
TRBJ1-6,15,-,TRBV20-1,few,CSASGPTGNNSPLHF,TGCAGTGCTTCCGGACCCACGGGGAATAATTCACCCCTCCACTTT
TRBJ2-3,14,TRBD2,TRBV28,-,CASTLGGNTDTQYF,TGTGCCAGCACTCTCGGGGGGAACACAGATACGCAGTATTTT
TRBJ1-2,17,TRBD1,TRBV28,few,CASRTGTGRPSNYGYTF,TGTGCCAGCAGAACCGGGACAGGACGACCCTCTAACTATGGCTACACCTTC
TRBJ2-7,14,-,TRBV7-6,-,CASSLGVGDNEQYF,TGTGCCAGCAGCTTAGGCGTCGGGGACAATGAGCAGTACTTC
TRBJ2-5,15,-,TRBV9,-,CASSVEGVYQETQYF,TGTGCCAGCAGCGTAGAGGGTGTGTACCAAGAGACCCAGTACTTC
TRBJ2-7,14,-,TRBV28,few,CASSFGQESYEQYF,TGTGCCAGCAGTTTTGGTCAGGAATCCTACGAGCAGTACTTC
TRBJ2-3,15,-,TRBV4-2,few,CASSQDLRGSDTQYF,TGTGCCAGCAGCCAAGATTTACGGGGCTCTGATACGCAGTATTTT
TRBJ1-5,13,-,TRBV12-3/TRBV12-4,-,CASSPQFSLPQHF,TGTGCCAGCAGCCCACAGTTTAGTCTGCCCCAGCATTTT
TRBJ2-7,15,-,TRBV11-1,once,CASSSPTTSAGEQYF,TGTGCCAGCAGCTCCCCGACGACTAGTGCGGGGGAGCAGTACTTC
TRBJ1-1,13,-,TRBV29-1,-,CSVPGLVGTEAFF,TGCAGCGTCCCCGGCTTGGTAGGCACTGAAGCTTTCTTT
TRBJ2-7,12,-,TRBV29-1,few,CSVGVGGCEQYF,TGCAGCGTTGGTGTGGGGGGATGCGAGCAGTACTTC
TRBJ1-4,13,-,TRBV7-2,-,CASSLTPLEKLFF,TGTGCCAGCAGCTTAACTCCGTTAGAAAAACTGTTTTTT
TRBJ2-3,15,TRBD2,TRBV7-9,-,CASSRQRGGFDTQYF,TGTGCCAGCAGCCGGCAGCGGGGGGGCTTTGATACGCAGTATTTT
TRBJ2-1,14,-,TRBV6-6,-,CASTVGGPYNEQFF,TGTGCCAGCACGGTAGGGGGGCCTTACAATGAGCAGTTCTTC
TRBJ1-3,16,-,TRBV12-3/TRBV12-4,-,CASTPGQFISGNTIYF,TGTGCCAGCACCCCCGGTCAGTTCATAAGTGGAAACACCATATATTTT
TRBJ2-3,11,-,TRBV6-6,-,CASASGYTQYF,TGTGCCAGCGCGTCCGGGTATACGCAGTATTTT
TRBJ2-7,15,TRBD1,TRBV27,few,CASSHTGTGGYEQYF,TGTGCCAGCAGTCACACCGGGACAGGGGGCTACGAGCAGTACTTC
TRBJ2-1,16,TRBD2,TRBV13,-,CASSLPTSGSENEQFF,TGTGCCAGCAGCCTCCCGACTAGCGGGAGCGAGAATGAGCAGTTCTTC
TRBJ2-1,13,-,TRBV6-1,-,CATRGSAGNEQFF,TGTGCCACCAGGGGATCTGCCGGGAATGAGCAGTTCTTC
TRBJ1-4,15,-,TRBV10-2,-,CASRTTGSVDEKLFF,TGCGCCAGCAGAACTACAGGATCGGTTGACGAAAAACTGTTTTTT
TRBJ1-1,15,TRBD1,TRBV7-6,-,CASSSVRGPNTEAFF,TGTGCCAGCAGCTCCGTCAGGGGGCCGAACACTGAAGCTTTCTTT
TRBJ2-3,18,TRBD2,TRBV4-1,-,CASSQVAGGSLSTDTQYF,TGCGCCAGCAGCCAAGTAGCGGGAGGCAGTTTGAGCACAGATACGCAGTATTTT
TRBJ1-1,12,-,TRBV20-1,-,CSGRGAGDGAFF,TGCAGTGGCAGAGGGGCAGGGGACGGAGCTTTCTTT
TRBJ1-2,13,-,TRBV28,-,CASSWGTSYGYTF,TGTGCCAGCAGTTGGGGCACGAGCTATGGCTACACCTTC